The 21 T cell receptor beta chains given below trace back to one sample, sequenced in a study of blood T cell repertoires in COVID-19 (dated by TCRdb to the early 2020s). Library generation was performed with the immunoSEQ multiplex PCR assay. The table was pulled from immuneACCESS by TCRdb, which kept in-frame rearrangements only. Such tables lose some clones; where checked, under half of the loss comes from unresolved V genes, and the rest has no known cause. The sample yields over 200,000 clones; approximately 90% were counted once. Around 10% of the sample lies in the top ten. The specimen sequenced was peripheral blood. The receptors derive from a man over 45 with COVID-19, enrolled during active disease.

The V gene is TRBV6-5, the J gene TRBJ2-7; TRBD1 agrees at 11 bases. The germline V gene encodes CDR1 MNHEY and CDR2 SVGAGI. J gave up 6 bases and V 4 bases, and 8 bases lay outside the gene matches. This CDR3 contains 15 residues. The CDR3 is CASSFRDRGIGEQYF. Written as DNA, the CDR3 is TGTGCCAGCAGTTTCCGGGACAGGGGGATCGGCGAGCAGTACTTC.

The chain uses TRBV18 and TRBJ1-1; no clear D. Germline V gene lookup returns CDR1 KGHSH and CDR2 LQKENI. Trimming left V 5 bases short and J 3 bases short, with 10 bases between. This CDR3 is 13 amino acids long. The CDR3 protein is CASSSGMDTEAFF. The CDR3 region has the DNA TGTGCCAGCTCATCCGGGATGGACACTGAAGCTTTCTTT.

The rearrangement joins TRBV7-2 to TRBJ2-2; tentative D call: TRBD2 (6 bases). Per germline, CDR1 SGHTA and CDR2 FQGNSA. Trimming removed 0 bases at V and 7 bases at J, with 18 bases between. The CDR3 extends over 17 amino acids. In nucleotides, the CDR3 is TGTGCCAGCAGCTTAGCCTCGTCTCGGGGAGCGGGCGGGGAGCTGTTTTTT. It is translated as CASSLASSRGAGGELFF.

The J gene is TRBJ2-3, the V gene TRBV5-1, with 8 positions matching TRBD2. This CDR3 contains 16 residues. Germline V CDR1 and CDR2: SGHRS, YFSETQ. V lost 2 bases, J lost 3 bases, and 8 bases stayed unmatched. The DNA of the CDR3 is TGCGCCAGCAGCTTAGGGAGCGGGGGAAGGACAGATACGCAGTATTTT. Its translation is CASSLGSGGRTDTQYF. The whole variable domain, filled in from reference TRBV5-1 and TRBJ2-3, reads KAGVTQTPRYLIKTRGQQVTLSCSPISGHRSVSWYQQTPGQGLQFLFEYFSETQRNKGNFPGRFSGRQFSNSRSEMNVSTLELGDSALYLCASSLGSGGRTDTQYFGPGTRLTVL.

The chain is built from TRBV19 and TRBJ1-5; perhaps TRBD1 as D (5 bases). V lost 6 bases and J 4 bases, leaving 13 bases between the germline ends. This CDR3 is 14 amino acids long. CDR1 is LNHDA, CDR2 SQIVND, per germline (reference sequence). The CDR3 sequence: CASRTRDLNQPQHF. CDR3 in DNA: TGTGCCAGTAGAACCCGGGACTTGAATCAGCCCCAGCATTTT.

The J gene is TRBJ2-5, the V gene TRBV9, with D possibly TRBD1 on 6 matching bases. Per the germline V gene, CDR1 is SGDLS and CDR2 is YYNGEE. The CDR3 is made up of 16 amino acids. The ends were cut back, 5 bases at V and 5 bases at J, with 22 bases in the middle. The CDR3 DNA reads TGTGCCAGCAGTTATCCCGCTCCCAGGGGCGGGGAGACCCAGTACTTC. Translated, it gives CASSYPAPRGGETQYF.

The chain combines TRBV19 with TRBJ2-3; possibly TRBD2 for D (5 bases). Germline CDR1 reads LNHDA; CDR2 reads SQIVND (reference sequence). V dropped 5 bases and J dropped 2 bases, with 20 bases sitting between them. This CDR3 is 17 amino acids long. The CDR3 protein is CASSGPLHGGPTDTQYF. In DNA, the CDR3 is TGTGCCAGTAGTGGGCCCTTGCACGGAGGTCCCACAGATACGCAGTATTTT.

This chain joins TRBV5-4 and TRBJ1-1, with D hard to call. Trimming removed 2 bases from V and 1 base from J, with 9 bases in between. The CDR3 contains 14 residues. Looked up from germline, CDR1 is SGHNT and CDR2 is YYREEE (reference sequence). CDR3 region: CASSFSVANTEAFF. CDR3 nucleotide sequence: TGTGCCAGCAGCTTTTCCGTGGCGAACACTGAAGCTTTCTTT.

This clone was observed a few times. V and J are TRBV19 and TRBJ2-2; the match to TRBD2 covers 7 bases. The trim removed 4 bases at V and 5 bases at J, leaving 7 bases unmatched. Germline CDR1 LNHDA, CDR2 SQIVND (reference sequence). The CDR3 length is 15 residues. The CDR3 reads CASSKLAIHTGELFF. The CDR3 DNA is TGTGCCAGTAGTAAACTAGCGATCCATACCGGGGAGCTGTTTTTT.

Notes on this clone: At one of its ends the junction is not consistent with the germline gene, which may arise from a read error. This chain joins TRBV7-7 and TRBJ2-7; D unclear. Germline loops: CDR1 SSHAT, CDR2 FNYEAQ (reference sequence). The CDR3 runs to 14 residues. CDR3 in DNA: TGTGCTAGCAGCTTAGACCCAGAAGATCACGAGCAGTACTTC. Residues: CASSLDPEDHEQYF.

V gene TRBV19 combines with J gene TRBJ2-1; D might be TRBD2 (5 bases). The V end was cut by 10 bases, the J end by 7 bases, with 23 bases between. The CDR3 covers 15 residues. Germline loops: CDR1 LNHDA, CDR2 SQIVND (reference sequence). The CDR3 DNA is TGTGCCACTTCTCTCGAGGGTGGGGAAGGGAATGAGCAGTTCTTC. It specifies CATSLEGGEGNEQFF.

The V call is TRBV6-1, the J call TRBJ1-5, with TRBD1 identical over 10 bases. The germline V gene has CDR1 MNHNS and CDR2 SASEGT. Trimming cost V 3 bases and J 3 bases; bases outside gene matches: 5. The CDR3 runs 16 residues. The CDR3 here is CASSDRDRGYNQPQHF. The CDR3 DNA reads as TGTGCCAGCAGTGACCGGGACAGGGGTTACAATCAGCCCCAGCATTTT.

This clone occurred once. The CDR3 loop reads CAISSGGRETQYF. CDR3 DNA sequence: TGTGCCATCAGTAGCGGGGGCCGAGAGACCCAGTACTTC. V gene TRBV10-3 combines with J gene TRBJ2-5, with 8 bases that match TRBD2. CDR1 is ENHRY, CDR2 SYGVKD, per germline. The ends lost 5 bases at V and 4 bases at J; junction bases unmatched: 3. The CDR3 has 13 amino acids.

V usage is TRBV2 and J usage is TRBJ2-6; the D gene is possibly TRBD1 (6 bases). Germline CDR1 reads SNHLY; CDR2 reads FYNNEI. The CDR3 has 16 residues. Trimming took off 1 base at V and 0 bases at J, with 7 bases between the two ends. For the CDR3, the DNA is TGTGCCAGCAGTGAAGGCAGGGGCTCTGGGGCCAACGTCCTGACTTTC. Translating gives CASSEGRGSGANVLTF.

The DNA of the CDR3 is TGTACCAGCAGCGCCGTGCTAGCGGGAGACAATGAGCAGTTCTTC. Residues: CTSSAVLAGDNEQFF. The V call is TRBV7-2, the J call TRBJ2-1; 10 nucleotides align to TRBD2. This CDR3 is 15 amino acids long. The V gene's germline CDR1 is SGHTA and CDR2 FQGNSA. Trimming cost V 5 bases and J 5 bases; bases outside gene matches: 6.

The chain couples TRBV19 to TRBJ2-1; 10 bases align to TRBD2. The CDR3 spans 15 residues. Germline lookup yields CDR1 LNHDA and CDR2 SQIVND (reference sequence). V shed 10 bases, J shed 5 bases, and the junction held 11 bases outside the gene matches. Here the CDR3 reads CATNDGAGGNNEQFF. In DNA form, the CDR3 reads TGTGCCACTAATGATGGAGCGGGGGGGAACAATGAGCAGTTCTTC.

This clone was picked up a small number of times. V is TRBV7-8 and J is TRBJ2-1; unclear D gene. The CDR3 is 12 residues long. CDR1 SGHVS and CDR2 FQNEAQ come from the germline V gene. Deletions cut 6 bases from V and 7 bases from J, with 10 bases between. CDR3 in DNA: TGTGCCAGCAGTCGCCACTTAAATGAGCAGTTCTTC. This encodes CASSRHLNEQFF.

In DNA form, the CDR3 reads TGTGCCAGCAGTGAAGCTTGGGAGGCTAACTATGGCTACACCTTC. Residues: CASSEAWEANYGYTF. J is TRBJ1-2 and V is TRBV6-1; D is uncertain. The ends were cut back, 0 bases at V and 0 bases at J, with 8 bases in the middle. CDR3 length: 15 residues. Germline V gives CDR1 MNHNS, CDR2 SASEGT.

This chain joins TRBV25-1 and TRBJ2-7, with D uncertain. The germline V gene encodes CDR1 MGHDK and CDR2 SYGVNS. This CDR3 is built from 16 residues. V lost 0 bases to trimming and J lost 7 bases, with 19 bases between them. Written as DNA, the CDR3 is TGTGCCAGCAGTGAATATGGTTCGGGTTTGTTGCGGGAGCAGTACTTC. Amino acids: CASSEYGSGLLREQYF.

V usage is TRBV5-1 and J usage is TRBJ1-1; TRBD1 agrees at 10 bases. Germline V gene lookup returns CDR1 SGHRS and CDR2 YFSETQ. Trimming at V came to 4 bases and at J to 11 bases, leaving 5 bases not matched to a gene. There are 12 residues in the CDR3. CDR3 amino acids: CASSLDRGGAFF. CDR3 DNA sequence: TGCGCCAGCAGCCTGGACAGGGGGGGTGCTTTCTTT.

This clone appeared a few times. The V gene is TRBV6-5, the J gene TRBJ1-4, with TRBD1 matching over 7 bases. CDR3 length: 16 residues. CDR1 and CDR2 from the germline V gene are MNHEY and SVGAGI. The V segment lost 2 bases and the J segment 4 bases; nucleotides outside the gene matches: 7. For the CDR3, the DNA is TGTGCCAGCAGTTACACCTACAGGGGATATAATGAAAAACTGTTTTTT. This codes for CASSYTYRGYNEKLFF.